These 23 T cell receptor beta chains were all obtained from the same sample, sequenced in a study of T cells in Graves' hyperthyroidism and ophthalmopathy. Regions amplified from RNA transcripts were the TCR beta CDR3 regions. The primer set for the first-round RT-PCR of the TCR CDR3 was HTBI. In TCRdb, the multiplex PCR reads were re-called with MiXCR into one record per CDR3 protein. The table has approximately 210,000 distinct CDR3 sequences, roughly 17% seen once. The sample consisted of blood. These receptors were obtained from a man aged 50 to 60 with Graves' hyperthyroidism.

Comment on this clonotype: A much more abundant neighbour one base away suggests this may be a read error. This chain links TRBV11-3 with TRBJ2-1, with TRBD2 as a possible D gene (5 bases). CDR3 size: 15 residues. The germline V gene has CDR1 SGHNT and CDR2 YENEEA. The CDR3 DNA follows: TGTGCCGGCAGCTTAAGACGGGGAGCCTACAATGAGCAGTTCTTC. Encoded protein: CAGSLRRGAYNEQFF.

This clonotype has just a few counts. V usage is TRBV5-1 and J usage is TRBJ1-4; TRBD1 matches 7 bases. The J segment lost 3 bases and the V segment lost 3 bases, leaving 2 bases of the junction unmatched. Germline V gene data show CDR1 as SGHRS and CDR2 as YFSETQ. The CDR3 is 14 residues long. CDR3 nucleotide sequence: TGCGCCAGCAGCTCGGGACAGTCTAATGAAAAACTGTTTTTT. This codes for CASSSGQSNEKLFF.

The chain is built from TRBV12-3 or TRBV12-4 and TRBJ2-1, with 13 bases identical to TRBD2. The CDR3 length is 16 residues. With 6 bases clipped from V and 4 bases from J, the junction kept 6 bases outside the gene matches. For the CDR3, the DNA is TGTGCCAGCAGGACCGGGACTAGCGGGAAATACAATGAGCAGTTCTTC. The encoded protein is CASRTGTSGKYNEQFF.

This clonotype was counted ten times or more. The CDR3 spells CAWSPPPRAGGFEQFF. The DNA for the CDR3 is TGTGCCTGGAGTCCGCCCCCACGAGCGGGAGGGTTTGAGCAGTTCTTC. The rearrangement joins TRBV30 to TRBJ2-1; TRBD2 matches 10 bases. CDR1 and CDR2 (germline): GTSNPN, SVGIG (reference sequence). The CDR3 runs 16 residues. The J segment lost 9 bases and the V segment lost 2 bases, leaving 13 bases of the junction unmatched.

This clonotype appeared a few times. This rearrangement joins TRBV29-1 to TRBJ2-1; D ambiguous. Germline loops: CDR1 SQVTM, CDR2 ANQGSEA. Deletions cut 4 bases from V and 5 bases from J, with 9 bases between. There are 12 residues in the CDR3. The CDR3 here is CSVAISNNEQFF. Here the CDR3 DNA reads TGCAGCGTTGCGATTAGTAACAATGAGCAGTTCTTC.

This clonotype has only a few counts. This chain uses TRBV7-9 with TRBJ2-3; 8 nucleotides align to TRBD1. V dropped 5 bases and J dropped 4; count of bases not matched to a gene: 5. CDR1 SEHNR and CDR2 FQNEAQ come from the germline V gene (reference sequence). The CDR3 covers 14 residues. The CDR3 DNA is TGTGCCAGCAGCCGGACACAGGGGGCAGATACGCAGTATTTT. Protein: CASSRTQGADTQYF.

This clonotype was found many times. This chain uses TRBV6-2 or TRBV6-3 with TRBJ1-1, with unresolved D. CDR3 length: 12 amino acids. V was trimmed by 2 bases and J by 7 bases, leaving 8 bases between them. Germline loops: CDR1 MNHEY, CDR2 SVGEGT. The CDR3 region is CASSYLADEAFF. The DNA for the CDR3 is TGTGCCAGCAGTTACCTGGCCGATGAAGCTTTCTTT.

This clonotype has a count of ten or more. The CDR3 bases are TGTGCCAGCAGTCGACTTCACAATGAGCAGTTCTTC. Translating it yields CASSRLHNEQFF. The V and J genes are TRBV2 and TRBJ2-1; D gene ambiguous. The CDR3 sequence is 12 residues long. Between the trimmed V and J ends, which lost 5 bases and 5 bases, there was a span of 7 bases. Germline assignment: CDR1 SNHLY and CDR2 FYNNEI.

This clonotype has more than one count but fewer than ten. V gene TRBV5-4 combines with J gene TRBJ2-5, with D unresolved. Germline loops: CDR1 SGHNT, CDR2 YYREEE (reference sequence). This CDR3 is 13 amino acids long. Trimming pared 1 base from V and 5 bases from J, leaving 9 bases between. The CDR3 sequence: CASSLFAVETQYF. CDR3 nucleotides: TGTGCCAGCAGCTTGTTCGCAGTGGAGACCCAGTACTTC.

There are a few counts of this clonotype. The chain is built from TRBV5-1 and TRBJ1-6; D possibly corresponds to TRBD1 (6 bases). The V gene's germline CDR1 is SGHRS and CDR2 YFSETQ. V was trimmed by 0 bases and J by 6 bases, leaving 16 bases between them. The CDR3 is 17 amino acids. CDR3 amino acids: CASSLENIARGNSPLHF. CDR3 sequence (DNA): TGCGCCAGCAGCTTGGAAAACATTGCCAGGGGTAATTCACCCCTCCACTTT. The complete variable domain, with remaining parts taken from reference TRBV5-1 and TRBJ1-6, reads KAGVTQTPRYLIKTRGQQVTLSCSPISGHRSVSWYQQTPGQGLQFLFEYFSETQRNKGNFPGRFSGRQFSNSRSEMNVSTLELGDSALYLCASSLENIARGNSPLHFGNGTRLTVT.

The chain joins TRBV2 to TRBJ2-1; possibly TRBD1 for D (5 bases). V dropped 4 bases and J dropped 13 bases, with 14 bases sitting between them. CDR3 length: 12 amino acids. The germline gives CDR1 SNHLY, CDR2 FYNNEI. CDR3 in DNA: TGTGCCAGCAGTGGACAGTCTGGGGCACAGTTCTTC. Translating gives CASSGQSGAQFF. Full variable domain (outside the CDR3, taken from reference TRBV2 and TRBJ2-1): EPEVTQTPSHQVTQMGQEVILRCVPISNHLYFYWYRQILGQKVEFLVSFYNNEISEKSEIFDDQFSVERPDGSNFTLKIRSTKLEDSAMYFCASSGQSGAQFFGPGTRLTVL.

This clonotype appeared many times. The genes are TRBV7-3 and TRBJ2-1, with TRBD1 identical over 7 bases. The V and J ends lost 5 bases and 14 bases, in that order; junction bases with no gene match: 15. The CDR3 spans 14 residues. CDR1 and CDR2 from the germline V gene are SGHTA and FQGTGA. The CDR3 sequence is CASSIYRGGKVEFF. CDR3 DNA sequence: TGTGCCAGCAGCATTTACAGGGGTGGTAAGGTGGAGTTCTTC.

This clonotype was found a few times. The V gene is TRBV7-4, the J gene TRBJ2-2; 8 positions agree with TRBD2. Unmatched junction bases numbered 12, after V lost 5 bases and J lost 4 bases. From germline, CDR1 is SGHVT and CDR2 SQSDAQ. This CDR3 spans 17 amino acids. Written as DNA, the CDR3 is TGTGCCAGCAGCCCGGTTGAGCTAGCGGGCTCCACCGGGGAGCTGTTTTTT. Its translation: CASSPVELAGSTGELFF.

V and J are TRBV5-1 and TRBJ2-1; TRBD2 matches 7 bases. The CDR3 has 14 residues. Trimming at V came to 2 bases and at J to 9 bases, leaving 8 bases not matched to a gene. The germline V gene has CDR1 SGHRS and CDR2 YFSETQ. The CDR3 sequence is CASSFSSGVGEQFF. The DNA for the CDR3 is TGCGCCAGCAGCTTTTCTAGCGGAGTAGGTGAGCAGTTCTTC.

This clonotype was picked up many times. The chain joins TRBV11-2 to TRBJ2-3; D might be TRBD2 (6 bases). CDR1 is SGHAT and CDR2 is FQNNGV in the germline V gene. The CDR3 has 16 amino acids. V gave up 5 bases and J gave up 2 bases, with 17 bases separating them. The CDR3, as DNA: TGTGCCAGCAGCCCATCTGTGGGGGGAGCCACAGATACGCAGTATTTT. Translated: CASSPSVGGATDTQYF.

In its sample, this clonotype was seen many times. The chain links TRBV12-3 or TRBV12-4 to TRBJ2-1; D uncertain. The CDR3 covers 11 residues. The V gene lost 6 bases and the J gene lost 8 bases, with 8 bases spanning the gap. The CDR3 DNA is TGTGCCAGCAGGGGGTCCGATGAGCAGTTCTTC. This sequence encodes CASRGSDEQFF.

In this sample, this clonotype turned up many times. V usage is TRBV6-1 and J usage is TRBJ2-7; no definite D call. V was shortened by 6 bases and J by 0 bases, with 9 bases between the two germline ends. Germline V lookup: CDR1 MNHNS, CDR2 SASEGT. The CDR3 consists of 13 residues. Written as DNA, the CDR3 is TGTGCCAGCAGCGCAGGACCCTCCTACGAGCAGTACTTC. This sequence encodes CASSAGPSYEQYF.

In this sample, this clonotype turned up a few times. V and J are TRBV29-1 and TRBJ2-2; 10 nucleotides agree with TRBD1. The germline CDR1 and CDR2 sequences are SQVTM and ANQGSEA. The CDR3 consists of 13 residues. V was clipped by 7 bases and J by 7 bases; unmatched bases: 6. The CDR3 spells CSADGTGDGELFF. The CDR3 DNA is TGCAGCGCTGACGGGACAGGGGACGGGGAGCTGTTTTTT.

At least ten counts were recorded for this clonotype. J is TRBJ2-3 and V is TRBV11-1, with D unclear. Germline CDR1 reads SGHAT; CDR2 reads FQDESV (reference sequence). V was shortened by 3 bases and J by 6 bases, with 7 bases between the two germline ends. The length of the CDR3 is 12 residues. CDR3 region: CASSLDGDTQYF. The CDR3 nucleotides read TGTGCCAGCAGCTTGGATGGGGATACGCAGTATTTT.

This clonotype was observed at least ten times. The V gene is TRBV7-2, the J gene TRBJ2-7, with D possibly TRBD1 on 5 matching bases. Germline V gene sequence: CDR1 SGHTA, CDR2 FQGNSA. This CDR3 has 13 residues. The V end lost 5 bases, the J end lost 0 bases, and 8 bases lay between the germline ends. The CDR3 coding sequence is TGTGCCAGCAGCCTAGACAGCTCCTACGAGCAGTACTTC. This gives the protein CASSLDSSYEQYF.

V gene TRBV10-2 combines with J gene TRBJ2-7; D gene unclear. V was pared by 6 bases and J by 0 bases, with 12 bases between. Germline-derived CDR1 and CDR2 are WSHSY and SAAADI. This CDR3 comprises 14 residues. CDR3 sequence (DNA): TGCGCCAGCAGCCCCGGACGGAGCTCCTACGAGCAGTACTTC. The encoded protein is CASSPGRSSYEQYF.

A note on this clonotype: This may come from a read error, since a much larger clone is one base off. This CDR3 is missing its conserved last phenylalanine or tryptophan, likely due to a read error. The chain recombines TRBV18 with TRBJ2-5; a possible D gene is TRBD1 (6 bases). CDR3 size: 15 residues. Germline V gene sequence: CDR1 KGHSH, CDR2 LQKENI. With 0 bases removed from V and 4 bases from J, the gap between germline ends came to 12 bases. CDR3 DNA sequence: TGTGCCAGCTCACCACCGGTCTCACAGGGAGAGACCCAGTACTCC. It translates to CASSPPVSQGETQYS.

CDR3 residues: CASSYRSKRGGYTF. The CDR3 bases are TGTGCCAGCAGTTATCGTTCTAAAAGGGGCGGCTACACCTTC. The J gene is TRBJ1-2, the V gene TRBV6-9; the D gene is possibly TRBD1 (5 bases). There are 14 residues in the CDR3. Trimming pared 2 bases from V and 8 bases from J, leaving 15 bases between. Germline V gene data show CDR1 as MNHGY and CDR2 as SVAAGI.